These 7 T cell receptor beta chains came from one sample sequenced in a study of regulatory T cells in long-lasting Graves disease. Time point given: persistent/refractory GD, antithyroid drugs over 5 years with positive TRAb. Extracted PBMC RNA gave rise to the TCR library. Arm-PCR of CDR3 regions and iRepertoire HTBI primers were the basis on which TCR beta libraries were built. TCRdb re-called the multiplex PCR reads with MiXCR, one entry per CDR3 protein. Among about 470,000 distinct CDR3 sequences listed, roughly 21% were seen once. Here the sequenced sample was peripheral blood mononuclear cells (PBMCs), taken when the disease was refractory, from a patient treated with antithyroid drugs. These receptors were obtained from a female donor with Graves disease.

This rearrangement joins TRBV6-2 or TRBV6-3 to TRBJ1-4; a weak D match, TRBD1 (5 bases). Trimming shortened V by 2 bases and J by 7 bases, and 17 bases separated the two germline ends. Germline CDR1 and CDR2: MNHEY and SVGEGT. The CDR3 has 16 residues. The CDR3 coding sequence is TGTGCCAGCAGTTACCAGCCACAGGAGTTCGCTGAAAAACTGTTTTTT. Its translation: CASSYQPQEFAEKLFF.

J is TRBJ2-7 and V is TRBV14, with 10 bases identical to TRBD1. Germline V gene data show CDR1 as SGHDN and CDR2 as FVKESK. The CDR3 has 15 residues. V gave up 4 bases and J gave up 4 bases; unmatched junction bases: 7. CDR3 DNA sequence: TGTGCCAGCAGCCGTTACGACAGGGGGCGATACGAGCAGTACTTC. It codes for CASSRYDRGRYEQYF.

This clonotype was seen ten or more times. The chain joins TRBV3-1 to TRBJ2-5, with TRBD2 matching 8 bases. Germline CDR1 LGHDT, CDR2 YNNKEL (reference sequence). This CDR3 contains 15 residues. Germline trimming cut 1 base from V and 2 bases from J; bases unmatched to any gene: 3. This chain's CDR3 is CASSQVGGAQETQYF. As DNA, the CDR3 is TGTGCCAGCAGCCAAGTCGGGGGGGCACAAGAGACCCAGTACTTC.

This clonotype was counted many times. V usage is TRBV28 and J usage is TRBJ2-4; the match to TRBD1 covers 7 bases. The CDR3 consists of 15 residues. V lost 2 bases and J lost 8; bases outside the gene matches: 9. Germline loops: CDR1 MDHEN, CDR2 SYDVKM. For the CDR3, the DNA is TGTGCCAGCAGTTTAACTACGGGACAGAGGGACATTCAGTACTTC. Translation: CASSLTTGQRDIQYF.

This chain links TRBV9 with TRBJ2-6; possible D gene TRBD2, 6 bases. With 0 bases removed from V and 0 bases from J, the gap between germline ends came to 16 bases. The CDR3 covers 19 residues. Germline V CDR1 and CDR2: SGDLS, YYNGEE. CDR3 in amino acids: CASSVDAGNPLSGANVLTF. CDR3 in DNA: TGTGCCAGCAGCGTAGATGCGGGGAACCCCCTCTCTGGGGCCAACGTCCTGACTTTC.

This clonotype has just a few counts. The V gene is TRBV5-4, the J gene TRBJ1-4; 8 positions agree with TRBD1. CDR1 SGHNT and CDR2 YYREEE come from the germline V gene (reference sequence). Losses at the gene ends were 3 bases for V and 7 bases for J; bases not matched to a gene: 11. The CDR3 covers 16 residues. The CDR3 DNA reads as TGTGCCAGCAGCTCCAATACAGGACAGGGACTTGAAAAACTGTTTTTT. This codes for CASSSNTGQGLEKLFF.

This clonotype has only a few counts. This chain uses TRBV7-9 with TRBJ1-3; the D gene is possibly TRBD1 (5 bases). The CDR3 is made up of 19 amino acids. Germline loops: CDR1 SEHNR, CDR2 FQNEAQ (reference sequence). V was cut by 1 base and J by 2 bases, with 21 bases left in between. This chain's CDR3 is CASSLEGYRRLIAGNTIYF. Written as DNA, the CDR3 is TGTGCCAGCAGCTTAGAGGGGTATCGCCGACTAATAGCTGGAAACACCATATATTTT. Using reference TRBV7-9 and TRBJ1-3 for the parts outside the CDR3, the full variable domain is DTGVSQNPRHKITKRGQNVTFRCDPISEHNRLYWYRQTLGQGPEFLTYFQNEAQLEKSRLLSDRFSAERPKGSFSTLEIQRTEQGDSAMYLCASSLEGYRRLIAGNTIYFGEGSWLTVV.